The clone carrying this T cell receptor beta chain was seen once. Antigen: not known. This could be a read error, since a much larger clone is one nucleotide away. Patients aged 18 to 65 with hyperthyroidism were newly diagnosed, with duration under 2 months. This specimen comes from a study of T cells in Graves' hyperthyroidism and ophthalmopathy. General study findings and limits: Ophthalmopathy was distinguished from stable hyperthyroidism by 13 V-J signatures.

There were TCR beta CDR3 regions amplified from RNA transcripts. The HTBI set primed first-round TCR CDR3 RT-PCR. TCRdb re-called the multiplex PCR reads through MiXCR, storing one row per CDR3 protein. Here the sample spans nearly 600,000 distinct CDR3 sequences, more than 11% being singletons. CDR1 SGHTA and CDR2 FQGNSA come from the germline V gene. This CDR3 contains 14 residues. Source material: blood. The receptor comes from a woman aged 25 to 39 with Graves' hyperthyroidism that later progressed to Graves' ophthalmopathy. The genes are TRBV7-2 and TRBJ1-4; 7 nucleotides match TRBD1. CDR3 residues: CASSSGQYNEKLLF. The CDR3 DNA is TGTGCCAGCAGCTCGGGACAGTATAATGAAAAACTGTTATTT.